What follows describes a single TCR beta chain. Its cognate antigen is unknown. The sample carries other DNA sequences with the same CDR3. Genomic DNA per cell subset filled all wells of several immunoSEQ plates. The protocol was immunoSEQ multiplex PCR, while the TCRdb copy is restricted to in-frame clones and leaves out a portion. Of about 2.1 million clones in the sample, approximately 94% are singletons; the top ten hold around 1.7%. This record comes from a study of shared clonotypes between healthy human individuals. Notes on the study in general: Non-shared clonotypes had lower generation probabilities than those shared by all four donors. Shared across several donors were roughly 4.7% of the naive CD4 clonotypes.

This CDR3 has 9 amino acids. Germline CDR1 is LNHDA and CDR2 is SQIVND (reference sequence). V was pared by 7 bases and J by 6 bases, with 1 base between. Only CD45RO-negative cells positively selected for CCR7 counted as naive CD8 cells, so terminally differentiated effector memory CD45RA+ cells were excluded. This clonotype originated in a man aged 18 to 29 in good health. Some clones in this sample may be carry-over from other donors' samples. The sequenced sample consisted of naive CD8+ T cells from PBMCs. The chain is built from TRBV19 and TRBJ1-5; D not resolved. CDR3 in DNA: TGTGCCAGTACTCAGCCCCAGCATTTT. This gives the protein CASTQPQHF.